This entry concerns a single T cell receptor beta chain. This CDR3 is built from 16 residues. After removal of 4 bases from V and 5 bases from J, the junction contained 10 bases not matched to a gene. Germline loops: CDR1 LNHNV, CDR2 YYDKDF (reference sequence). Produced via immunoSEQ multiplex PCR; TCRdb's table is partial and in-frame only. The table shows approximately 500,000 clones, with nearly 90% occurring only once. This record comes from a study of blood T cell repertoires in COVID-19. The sequence was collected from a man aged 18 to 30 with COVID-19, enrolled during active disease. The chain joins TRBV15 to TRBJ2-1; TRBD2 matches at 8 bases. The sequencing sample was made of peripheral blood. This chain's CDR3 is CATSKNLAGRNNEQFF. The CDR3 nucleotides read TGTGCCACCAGCAAAAATTTAGCGGGGCGAAACAATGAGCAGTTCTTC.